These 15 T cell receptor beta chains came from one sample sequenced in a study of blood T cell repertoires in COVID-19. Data came from immunoSEQ multiplex PCR; TCRdb stores just in-frame clones and leaves some out. The sample records 200,000 to 250,000 clones, roughly 84% being singletons. The sample was peripheral blood. Receptors were obtained from a man aged 40-49 years with acute or convalescent COVID-19.

The chain has TRBV7-2 and TRBJ2-7; TRBD1 matches 9 bases. Germline assignment: CDR1 SGHTA and CDR2 FQGNSA. V lost 1 base to trimming and J lost 4 bases; unmatched junction nucleotides: 5. The CDR3 extends over 15 amino acids. The DNA of the CDR3 is TGTGCCAGCAGCTTAGTGGTTGGGACAGGGTACGAGCAGTACTTC. Protein sequence: CASSLVVGTGYEQYF.

This clone was observed a few times. V gene TRBV5-6 combines with J gene TRBJ1-1; 11 positions match TRBD1. Looked up from germline, CDR1 is SGHDT and CDR2 is YYEEEE. V trimming: 4 bases; J trimming: 13 bases; junction bases outside the gene matches: 6. This CDR3 contains 12 residues. CDR3 amino acids: CASSEDRGLGFF. DNA for the CDR3: TGTGCCAGCAGCGAGGACAGGGGGCTCGGTTTCTTT.

The rearrangement joins TRBV25-1 to TRBJ1-3; D remains unclear. Trimming took 2 bases from V and 7 from J, leaving 18 bases between them. Germline assignment: CDR1 MGHDK and CDR2 SYGVNS. This CDR3 is built from 16 residues. DNA for the CDR3: TGTGCCAGCAGTGAAGGGGTCGGAGGGAGAAGGAACACCATATATTTT. Its protein product is CASSEGVGGRRNTIYF.

The gene calls are TRBV30 and TRBJ1-5; 7 bases agree with TRBD1. V was pared by 0 bases and J by 1 base, with 6 bases of the junction left unmatched. From germline, CDR1 is GTSNPN and CDR2 SVGIG (reference sequence). The CDR3 contains 16 residues. CDR3 loop: CAWSVQKGASNQPQHF. In nucleotides, the CDR3 is TGTGCCTGGAGTGTACAGAAGGGGGCAAGCAATCAGCCCCAGCATTTT.

This chain links TRBV28 with TRBJ1-5; maybe TRBD1 (5 bases). V lost 2 bases and J lost 7, with 15 bases in between. The germline V gene encodes CDR1 MDHEN and CDR2 SYDVKM. The CDR3 runs 15 residues. The CDR3 sequence is CASSLSPFGGQPQHF. The CDR3 nucleotides are TGTGCCAGCAGTTTAAGCCCCTTCGGGGGGCAGCCCCAGCATTTT.

This sequence joins TRBV15 and TRBJ2-5; TRBD1 matches at 10 bases. This CDR3 has 16 residues. CDR1 is LNHNV, CDR2 YYDKDF, per germline (reference sequence). With V trimmed by 1 base and J by 2 bases, 4 bases remained unmatched. The CDR3 coding sequence is TGTGCCACCAGCAGAGGCGACAGGGGGCGTCAAGAGACCCAGTACTTC. This codes for CATSRGDRGRQETQYF.

The chain has TRBV18 and TRBJ1-5, with D possibly TRBD1 on 5 matching bases. Per the germline V gene, CDR1 is KGHSH and CDR2 is LQKENI. This CDR3 is 15 amino acids long. The ends were cut back, 1 base at V and 3 bases at J, with 10 bases in the middle. CDR3 DNA: TGTGCCAGCTCACCACGGGGAGGGGTCAATCAGCCCCAGCATTTT. It is translated as CASSPRGGVNQPQHF.

V is TRBV5-8 and J is TRBJ1-4; no firm D call. Germline assignment: CDR1 SGHTS and CDR2 YDEGEE. Trimming shortened V by 5 bases and J by 5 bases, and 16 bases separated the two germline ends. The CDR3 extends over 15 amino acids. CDR3 sequence: CASSRRAKPNEKLFF. The CDR3 DNA follows: TGTGCCAGCAGTCGTCGCGCCAAGCCGAATGAAAAACTGTTTTTT.

V gene TRBV28 combines with J gene TRBJ1-5, with D unclear. The CDR3 is made up of 12 amino acids. The V end lost 6 bases, the J end lost 5 bases, and 8 bases lay between the germline ends. The germline gives CDR1 MDHEN, CDR2 SYDVKM. In DNA, the CDR3 is TGTGCCAGCAGCCATACAGATCAGCCCCAGCATTTT. This gives the protein CASSHTDQPQHF.

V is TRBV6-6 and J is TRBJ1-1; D is unclear. Germline V gene lookup returns CDR1 MNHNY and CDR2 SVGAGI (reference sequence). The length of the CDR3 is 13 residues. V was cut by 8 bases and J by 4 bases, with 14 bases left in between. The CDR3 DNA sequence: TGTGCCAGCGGTAAAACGACGGGCACTGAAGCTTTCTTT. Translation gives CASGKTTGTEAFF.

The table lists this clone with a few counts. The chain couples TRBV5-4 to TRBJ1-1; D remains unclear. There are 14 residues in the CDR3. The germline V and J ends were trimmed by 0 bases and 1 base, with 7 bases remaining between them. Germline CDR1 and CDR2: SGHNT and YYREEE (reference sequence). CDR3 in amino acids: CASSLDSGNTEAFF. CDR3 bases: TGTGCCAGCAGCTTGGACTCGGGGAACACTGAAGCTTTCTTT.

The chain joins TRBV20-1 to TRBJ2-6; TRBD2 aligns across 9 bases. V gave up 3 bases and J gave up 0 bases; unmatched junction bases: 12. The CDR3 sequence is 19 residues long. Germline CDR1 and CDR2: DFQATT and SNEGSKA (reference sequence). CDR3 in amino acids: CSASPGVAGEISGANVLTF. The CDR3 bases are TGCAGTGCTAGTCCCGGGGTAGCGGGGGAGATCTCTGGGGCCAACGTCCTGACTTTC.

V usage is TRBV6-2 or TRBV6-3 and J usage is TRBJ1-2, with D possibly matching TRBD1 (6 bases). The germline gives CDR1 MNHEY, CDR2 SVGEGT. V was cut by 6 bases and J by 7 bases, with 15 bases left in between. CDR3 length equals 13 residues. The DNA of the CDR3 is TGTGCCAGCAGCCACGGACAGTTGAGTGGCTACACCTTC. It is translated as CASSHGQLSGYTF.

V usage is TRBV7-2 and J usage is TRBJ1-5; D remains unclear. The CDR3 runs to 15 residues. Per germline, CDR1 SGHTA and CDR2 FQGNSA. V lost 2 bases, J lost 3 bases, and 11 bases lay in between. In DNA, the CDR3 is TGTGCCAGCAGCTTATTTCTAGCCATCAATCAGCCCCAGCATTTT. Its protein is CASSLFLAINQPQHF.

The chain carries TRBV6-5 and TRBJ1-1; 7 nucleotides line up with TRBD1. Per germline, CDR1 MNHEY and CDR2 SVGAGI. This CDR3 spans 15 amino acids. Trimming at V came to 7 bases and at J to 0 bases, leaving 8 bases not matched to a gene. The DNA of the CDR3 is TGTGCCAGCACCGCGGCACAGGGGTTGAACACTGAAGCTTTCTTT. This codes for CASTAAQGLNTEAFF.